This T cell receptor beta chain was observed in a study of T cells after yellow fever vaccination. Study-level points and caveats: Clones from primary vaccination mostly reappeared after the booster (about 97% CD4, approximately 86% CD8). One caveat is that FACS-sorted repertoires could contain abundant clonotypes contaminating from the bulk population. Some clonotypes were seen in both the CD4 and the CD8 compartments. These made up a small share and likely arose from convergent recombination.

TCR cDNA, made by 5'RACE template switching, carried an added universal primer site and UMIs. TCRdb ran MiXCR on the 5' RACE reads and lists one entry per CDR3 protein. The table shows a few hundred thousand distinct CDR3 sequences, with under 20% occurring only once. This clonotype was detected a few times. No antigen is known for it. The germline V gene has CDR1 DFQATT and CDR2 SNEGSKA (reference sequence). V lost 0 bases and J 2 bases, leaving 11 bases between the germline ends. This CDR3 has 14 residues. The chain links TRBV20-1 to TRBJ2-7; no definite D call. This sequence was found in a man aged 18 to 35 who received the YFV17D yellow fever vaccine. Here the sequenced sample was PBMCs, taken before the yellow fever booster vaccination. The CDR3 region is CSARDPGKPYEQYF. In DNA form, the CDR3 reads TGCAGTGCTAGAGATCCCGGCAAGCCCTACGAGCAGTACTTC.